These 27 T cell receptor beta chains originate from one sample sequenced in a study of T cells after yellow fever vaccination. MiXCR was run by TCRdb on the 5' RACE reads, yielding one entry per CDR3 protein. The sample has a few hundred thousand distinct CDR3 sequences; around 3.9% are singletons. Specimen: PBMCs, collected 5 days after the yellow fever booster vaccination. The source is a young man who received the YFV17D yellow fever vaccine.

The chain links TRBV12-3 or TRBV12-4 to TRBJ2-2; D may be TRBD2 (6 bases). This CDR3 is 14 amino acids long. Deletions cut 2 bases from V and 7 bases from J, with 11 bases between. The CDR3 region is CASSLMEGNGELFF. In DNA form, the CDR3 reads TGTGCCAGCAGTTTAATGGAGGGGAACGGGGAGCTGTTTTTT.

This clonotype was seen a few times. The J gene is TRBJ2-5, the V gene TRBV20-1, with unresolved D. The length of the CDR3 is 13 residues. The V end was cut by 0 bases, the J end by 0 bases, with 5 bases between. The germline gives CDR1 DFQATT, CDR2 SNEGSKA (reference sequence). The CDR3 sequence: CSAREGNQETQYF. The CDR3 DNA is TGCAGTGCTAGAGAGGGGAACCAAGAGACCCAGTACTTC.

The V call is TRBV20-1, the J call TRBJ2-5; D perhaps matches TRBD2 (5 bases). Germline V lookup: CDR1 DFQATT, CDR2 SNEGSKA (reference sequence). The CDR3 is made up of 14 amino acids. V gave up 1 base and J gave up 1 base, with 10 bases separating them. This CDR3 is CSARAGLPQETQYF. The CDR3 nucleotides read TGCAGTGCTAGAGCGGGATTGCCCCAAGAGACCCAGTACTTC.

The sample holds a few counts of this clonotype. The gene calls are TRBV29-1 and TRBJ2-7, with D hard to call. Germline CDR1 and CDR2: SQVTM and ANQGSEA. V dropped 4 bases and J dropped 2 bases, with 27 bases sitting between them. CDR3 length: 18 residues. The CDR3, as DNA: TGCAGCGTTGCCGGTTCCGGCTCCAAGGGCAGGATCGCCTACGAGCAGTACTTC. It translates to CSVAGSGSKGRIAYEQYF.

This clonotype appeared many times. This sequence joins TRBV5-1 and TRBJ2-1; 8 nucleotides match TRBD2. The germline V gene encodes CDR1 SGHRS and CDR2 YFSETQ. Losses at the gene ends were 9 bases for V and 7 bases for J; bases not matched to a gene: 9. The CDR3 is 13 residues long. The CDR3: CATEGLVGNEQFF. DNA for the CDR3: TGCGCCACCGAGGGACTAGTGGGTAATGAGCAGTTCTTC.

The sample holds many counts of this clonotype. The chain is built from TRBV11-2 and TRBJ2-2; D not resolved. V was clipped by 5 bases and J by 0 bases, with 13 bases between them. The CDR3 contains 16 residues. Germline assignment: CDR1 SGHAT and CDR2 FQNNGV. CDR3 DNA: TGTGCCAGCAGCCCGACGGGCGGAGCGAACACCGGGGAGCTGTTTTTT. Protein sequence: CASSPTGGANTGELFF.

This clonotype was counted only a few times. The chain couples TRBV7-8 to TRBJ1-4, with D hard to call. The CDR3 has 15 amino acids. Germline values: CDR1 SGHVS, CDR2 FQNEAQ. Trimming left V 2 bases short and J 8 bases short, with 15 bases between. This CDR3 reads CASSLRPNRVEKLFF. Written as DNA, the CDR3 is TGTGCCAGCAGCTTAAGGCCGAATAGGGTAGAAAAACTGTTTTTT.

This clonotype was counted many times. The gene calls are TRBV11-2 and TRBJ2-1, with 8 bases matching TRBD1. The V and J ends lost 3 bases and 3 bases, in that order; junction bases with no gene match: 4. The CDR3 is made up of 15 amino acids. CDR1 is SGHAT and CDR2 is FQNNGV in the germline V gene. CDR3 in amino acids: CASSFTGGYYNEQFF. CDR3 sequence (DNA): TGTGCCAGCAGCTTCACAGGGGGGTACTACAATGAGCAGTTCTTC.

This clonotype has a count of ten or more. One end of the junction fails to match germline, which may point to a read error. This sequence joins TRBV5-1 and TRBJ2-1; D not resolved. The CDR3 sequence is 12 residues long. Germline V gene lookup returns CDR1 SGHRS and CDR2 YFSETQ. CDR3 nucleotide sequence: TGTGCCAGCAGCTTGGCCTACAATGAGCAGTTCTTC. Encoded protein: CASSLAYNEQFF.

This clonotype was observed a few times. This rearrangement joins TRBV20-1 to TRBJ1-3; TRBD1 is a possible D gene (5 bases). The V gene's germline CDR1 is DFQATT and CDR2 SNEGSKA (reference sequence). CDR3 length: 17 amino acids. V gave up 3 bases and J gave up 0 bases, with 18 bases separating them. This CDR3 reads CSARTTDSESSGNTIYF. In DNA form, the CDR3 reads TGCAGTGCTAGGACGACAGACAGCGAAAGCTCTGGAAACACCATATATTTT.

The chain uses TRBV7-6 and TRBJ2-1, with D possibly TRBD2 on 7 matching bases. The V end was cut by 5 bases, the J end by 7 bases, with 15 bases between. The CDR3 consists of 14 residues. Germline V gene lookup returns CDR1 SGHVS and CDR2 FNYEAQ. CDR3 DNA: TGTGCCAGCAGCAAAGGGGGGGGCCCTAATGAGCAGTTCTTC. It codes for CASSKGGGPNEQFF.

This clonotype showed up just a few times. The gene calls are TRBV6-4 and TRBJ2-6; D may be TRBD1 (6 bases). In germline, CDR1 is MRHNA, CDR2 SNTAGT. CDR3 length: 17 residues. V dropped 5 bases and J dropped 4 bases, with 18 bases sitting between them. As DNA, the CDR3 is TGTGCCAGCAGTCCCTGGACAAGGGGGACGGGGGCCAACGTCCTGACTTTC. Its protein is CASSPWTRGTGANVLTF.

The V gene is TRBV4-1, the J gene TRBJ2-1; D call uncertain. The length of the CDR3 is 15 residues. Germline CDR1 MGHRA, CDR2 YSYEKL. The ends were cut back, 4 bases at V and 6 bases at J, with 16 bases in the middle. In nucleotides, the CDR3 is TGCGCCAGCAGCCCCCCGGCGGTTTTATCCAATGAGCAGTTCTTC. Translation gives CASSPPAVLSNEQFF.

The table lists this clonotype with many counts. The rearrangement links TRBV24-1 to TRBJ2-5, with D possibly matching TRBD1 (6 bases). V gave up 5 bases and J gave up 5 bases, with 11 bases separating them. Per the germline V gene, CDR1 is KGHDR and CDR2 is SFDVKD. There are 13 residues in the CDR3. CDR3 protein: CATSAGHKETQYF. In DNA, the CDR3 is TGTGCCACCAGTGCGGGACACAAGGAGACCCAGTACTTC.

V and J are TRBV29-1 and TRBJ1-2; a possible D gene is TRBD1 (6 bases). Germline values: CDR1 SQVTM, CDR2 ANQGSEA. V lost 6 bases and J lost 2, with 16 bases in between. The CDR3 runs to 14 residues. The CDR3 nucleotides are TGCAGCGTCCAAAAAAGGAGGGGGAACTATGGCTACACCTTC. This translates into CSVQKRRGNYGYTF. Combining the CDR3 with reference TRBV29-1 and TRBJ1-2 gives the whole variable domain SAVISQKPSRDICQRGTSLTIQCQVDSQVTMMFWYRQQPGQSLTLIATANQGSEATYESGFVIDKFPISRPNLTFSTLTVSNMSPEDSSIYLCSVQKRRGNYGYTFGSGTRLTVV.

The CDR3 nucleotides read TGTGCCAGCAACGCAGGGGCGAACACTGAAGCTTTCTTT. Amino acids: CASNAGANTEAFF. V gene TRBV2 combines with J gene TRBJ1-1, with D possibly TRBD1 on 6 matching bases. Trimming shortened V by 7 bases and J by 1 base, and 10 bases separated the two germline ends. The germline gives CDR1 SNHLY, CDR2 FYNNEI. This CDR3 has 13 residues.

The sample holds many counts of this clonotype. The chain links TRBV4-1 to TRBJ1-1; the D is unclear. V lost 4 bases, J lost 2 bases, and 11 bases lay in between. The CDR3 consists of 14 residues. CDR1 and CDR2 (germline): MGHRA, YSYEKL. CDR3: CASSLQPGNTEAFF. The CDR3 region has the DNA TGCGCCAGCAGCCTCCAGCCGGGAAACACTGAAGCTTTCTTT.

This clonotype was recorded at least ten times. The chain combines TRBV9 with TRBJ2-2; maybe TRBD2 (5 bases). CDR3 length: 16 residues. Looked up from germline, CDR1 is SGDLS and CDR2 is YYNGEE. Trimming pared 0 bases from V and 2 bases from J, leaving 11 bases between. The CDR3 loop is CASSVVASQNTGELFF. DNA of the CDR3: TGTGCCAGCAGCGTAGTAGCTAGCCAAAACACCGGGGAGCTGTTTTTT.

This clonotype showed up many times. V gene TRBV6-2 or TRBV6-3 combines with J gene TRBJ2-2, with D perhaps TRBD1 (6 bases). CDR3 length equals 12 residues. The germline gives CDR1 MNHEY, CDR2 SVGEGT. Trimming took off 11 bases at V and 4 bases at J, with 11 bases between the two ends. This CDR3 is CASDRSTGELFF. The CDR3 region has the DNA TGTGCCTCGGACAGAAGCACCGGGGAGCTGTTTTTT.

This clonotype has more than one count but fewer than ten. V is TRBV7-2 and J is TRBJ2-5; TRBD1 agrees at 7 bases. Germline CDR1 and CDR2: SGHTA and FQGNSA. V was pared by 1 base and J by 5 bases, with 13 bases of the junction left unmatched. The CDR3 spans 17 residues. CDR3 coding DNA: TGTGCCAGCAGCTTAGTGTCATGGGGACAGCTAGACGAGACCCAGTACTTC. This encodes CASSLVSWGQLDETQYF.

The chain has TRBV7-6 and TRBJ1-4; D is unclear. The germline CDR1 and CDR2 sequences are SGHVS and FNYEAQ. The CDR3 length is 12 residues. V shed 5 bases and J shed 5 bases, with 6 bases lying between them. This CDR3 is CASSGINEKLFF. The CDR3 nucleotides read TGTGCCAGCAGCGGCATAAATGAAAAACTGTTTTTT.

V and J are TRBV24-1 and TRBJ2-1; D perhaps matches TRBD1 (6 bases). Trimming stripped 10 bases from V and 3 bases from J, with 9 bases between. This CDR3 is built from 12 residues. Germline V gives CDR1 KGHDR, CDR2 SFDVKD. CDR3 amino acids: CATRDIYNEQFF. CDR3 in DNA: TGTGCCACAAGGGACATCTACAATGAGCAGTTCTTC.

This chain uses TRBV5-5 with TRBJ2-5; D ambiguous. With 4 bases removed from V and 4 bases from J, the gap between germline ends came to 17 bases. The CDR3 extends over 15 amino acids. Germline values: CDR1 SGHKS, CDR2 YYEKEE (reference sequence). In nucleotides, the CDR3 is TGTGCCAGCAGCGGAGCAGCCTTAGCAAGAGAGACCCAGTACTTC. As protein: CASSGAALARETQYF.

The V call is TRBV9, the J call TRBJ2-5; D possibly matches TRBD1 or TRBD2 (6 bases each). The CDR3 covers 15 residues. The germline gives CDR1 SGDLS, CDR2 YYNGEE. Trimming took 0 bases from V and 4 from J, leaving 13 bases between them. The CDR3 protein is CASSVGPGASETQYF. CDR3 coding DNA: TGTGCCAGCAGCGTAGGCCCGGGGGCCTCAGAGACCCAGTACTTC.

This clonotype appeared many times. The chain is built from TRBV12-3 or TRBV12-4 and TRBJ2-1, with 9 nucleotides matching TRBD1. The ends lost 10 bases at V and 2 bases at J; junction bases unmatched: 3. The CDR3 spans 13 residues. The CDR3 here is CATGTGPYNEQFF. The DNA of the CDR3 is TGTGCCACAGGGACAGGGCCCTACAATGAGCAGTTCTTC.

This clonotype was observed at least ten times. V gene TRBV5-6 combines with J gene TRBJ1-5; 8 nucleotides agree with TRBD1. The CDR3 has 14 residues. The junction had 2 bases not matched to a gene; V was cut back by 5 bases and J by 1 base. CDR1 and CDR2 from the germline V gene are SGHDT and YYEEEE. CDR3 bases: TGTGCCAGCAGGTCAGGGGGCAGCAATCAGCCCCAGCATTTT. As protein: CASRSGGSNQPQHF.

The chain carries TRBV28 and TRBJ2-7; possibly TRBD1 for D (5 bases). Germline V gene sequence: CDR1 MDHEN, CDR2 SYDVKM. The CDR3 spans 13 residues. The V end lost 3 bases, the J end lost 1 base, and 7 bases lay between the germline ends. The CDR3 DNA reads TGTGCCAGCAGTTTGGGGCTATCCTACGAGCAGTACGTC. Protein product: CASSLGLSYEQYV.